The sample holds a few counts of the clone carrying this TCR beta chain. The time point: newly diagnosed GD, antithyroid drugs for less than 3 months. Following extraction of RNA from PBMCs, that RNA was used to make the TCR library. This entry is derived from a study of regulatory T cells in long-lasting Graves disease. There are 14 residues in the CDR3. CDR1 SGDLS and CDR2 YYNGEE come from the germline V gene. The V end was cut by 0 bases, the J end by 5 bases, with 9 bases between. CDR3 regions were amplified by Arm-PCR using iRepertoire HTBI primers to build TCR beta libraries. MiXCR, run by TCRdb on the multiplex PCR reads, gives a single entry per CDR3 protein. Here the sample spans about 370,000 distinct CDR3 sequences, 15% to 18% being singletons.

The TCR was taken from a female donor with Graves disease. Specimen: peripheral blood mononuclear cells (PBMCs), collected at new diagnosis, from a patient treated with antithyroid drugs. The chain couples TRBV9 to TRBJ2-1; the D call may be TRBD1 or TRBD2 (6 bases each). CDR3 nucleotides: TGTGCCAGCAGCGTAGAGGGGGAGGACAATGAGCAGTTCTTC. Encoded protein: CASSVEGEDNEQFF. Filled out from reference TRBV9 and TRBJ2-1, the complete variable domain reads DSGVTQTPKHLITATGQRVTLRCSPRSGDLSVYWYQQSLDQGLQFLIQYYNGEERAKGNILERFSAQQFPDLHSELNLSSLELGDSALYFCASSVEGEDNEQFFGPGTRLTVL.